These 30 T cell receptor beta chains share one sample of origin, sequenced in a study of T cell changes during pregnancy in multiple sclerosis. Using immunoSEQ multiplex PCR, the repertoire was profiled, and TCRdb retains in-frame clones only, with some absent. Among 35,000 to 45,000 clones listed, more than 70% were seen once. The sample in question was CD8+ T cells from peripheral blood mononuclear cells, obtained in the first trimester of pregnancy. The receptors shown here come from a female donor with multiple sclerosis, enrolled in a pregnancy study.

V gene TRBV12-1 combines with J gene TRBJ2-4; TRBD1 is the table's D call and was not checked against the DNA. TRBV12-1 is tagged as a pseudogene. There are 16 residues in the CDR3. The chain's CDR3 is CASSEGTDRAKNIQYF. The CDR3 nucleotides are TGTGCCAGCAGCGAAGGGACAGATCGAGCCAAAAACATTCAGTACTTC.

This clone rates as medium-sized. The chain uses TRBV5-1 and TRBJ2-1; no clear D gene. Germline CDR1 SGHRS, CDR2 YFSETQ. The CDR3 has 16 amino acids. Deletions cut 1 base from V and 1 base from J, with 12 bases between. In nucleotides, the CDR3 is TGCGCCAGCAGCTTGTGTGGAGTTAGGTCCTACAATGAGCAGTTCTTC. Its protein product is CASSLCGVRSYNEQFF.

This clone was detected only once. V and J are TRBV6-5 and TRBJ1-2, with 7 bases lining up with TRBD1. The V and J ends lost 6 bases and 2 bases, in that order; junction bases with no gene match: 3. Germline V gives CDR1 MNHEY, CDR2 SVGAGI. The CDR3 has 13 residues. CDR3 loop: CASRTTGNYGYTF. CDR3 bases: TGTGCCAGCAGAACGACAGGGAACTATGGCTACACCTTC.

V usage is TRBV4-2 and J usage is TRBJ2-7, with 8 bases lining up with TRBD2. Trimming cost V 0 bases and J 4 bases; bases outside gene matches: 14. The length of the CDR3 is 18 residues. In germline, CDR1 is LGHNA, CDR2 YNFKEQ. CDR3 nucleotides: TGTGCCAGCAGCCAAGAGTCGGGGGGGCCAGCCCGCCAATACGAGCAGTACTTC. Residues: CASSQESGGPARQYEQYF.

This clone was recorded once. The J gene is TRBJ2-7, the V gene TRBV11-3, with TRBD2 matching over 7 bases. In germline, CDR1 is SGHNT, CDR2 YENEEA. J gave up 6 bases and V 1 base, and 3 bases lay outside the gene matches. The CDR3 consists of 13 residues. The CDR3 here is CASSLGSGGEQYF. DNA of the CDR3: TGTGCCAGCAGCTTAGGGTCGGGAGGCGAGCAGTACTTC.

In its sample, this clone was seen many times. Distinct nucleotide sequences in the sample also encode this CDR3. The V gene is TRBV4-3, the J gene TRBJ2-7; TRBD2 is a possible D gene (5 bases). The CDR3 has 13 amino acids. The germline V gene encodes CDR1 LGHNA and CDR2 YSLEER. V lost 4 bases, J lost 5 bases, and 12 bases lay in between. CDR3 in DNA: TGCGCCAGCAGCCCGCCAGGAGGAGACGAGCAGTACTTC. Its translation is CASSPPGGDEQYF.

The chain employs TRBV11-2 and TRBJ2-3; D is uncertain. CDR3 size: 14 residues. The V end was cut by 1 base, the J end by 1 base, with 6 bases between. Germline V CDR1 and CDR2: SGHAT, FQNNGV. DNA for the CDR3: TGTGCCAGCAGCTTAGTTAGTGGCACAGATACGCAGTATTTT. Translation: CASSLVSGTDTQYF. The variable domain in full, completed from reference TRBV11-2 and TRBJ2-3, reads EAGVAQSPRYKIIEKRQSVAFWCNPISGHATLYWYQQILGQGPKLLIQFQNNGVVDDSQLPKDRFSAERLKGVDSTLKIQPAKLEDSAVYLCASSLVSGTDTQYFGPGTRLTVL.

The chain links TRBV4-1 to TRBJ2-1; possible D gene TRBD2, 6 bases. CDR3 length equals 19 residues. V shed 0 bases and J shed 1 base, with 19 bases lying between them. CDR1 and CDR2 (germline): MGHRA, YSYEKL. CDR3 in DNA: TGCGCCAGCAGCCAAGACCTTACTACCGGGACTGTTTCCTACAATGAGCAGTTCTTC. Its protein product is CASSQDLTTGTVSYNEQFF.

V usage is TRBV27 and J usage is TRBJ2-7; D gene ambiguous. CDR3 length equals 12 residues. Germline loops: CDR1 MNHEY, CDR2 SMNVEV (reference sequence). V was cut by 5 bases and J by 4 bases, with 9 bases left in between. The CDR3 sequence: CASSQSGYEQYF. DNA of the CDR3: TGTGCCAGCAGTCAATCCGGTTACGAGCAGTACTTC.

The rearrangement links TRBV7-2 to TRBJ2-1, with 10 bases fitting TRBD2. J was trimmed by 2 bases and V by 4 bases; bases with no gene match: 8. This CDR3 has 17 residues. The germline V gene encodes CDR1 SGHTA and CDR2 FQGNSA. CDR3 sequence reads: CASSSPSGGYTYNEQFF. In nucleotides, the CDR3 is TGTGCCAGCAGCTCCCCTAGCGGGGGTTATACCTACAATGAGCAGTTCTTC.

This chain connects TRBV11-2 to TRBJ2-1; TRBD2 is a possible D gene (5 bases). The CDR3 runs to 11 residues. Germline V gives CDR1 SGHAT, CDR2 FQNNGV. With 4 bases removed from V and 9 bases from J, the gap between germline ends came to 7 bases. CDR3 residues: CASSWESEQFF. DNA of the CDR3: TGTGCCAGCAGCTGGGAGAGTGAGCAGTTCTTC.

CDR3 region: CASSLRTGSGYTF. The CDR3 DNA reads as TGTGCCAGCAGCCTTCGGACAGGTAGCGGCTACACCTTC. This chain connects TRBV7-6 to TRBJ1-2, with TRBD1 identical over 7 bases. Germline CDR1 and CDR2: SGHVS and FNYEAQ. V gave up 5 bases and J gave up 8 bases; unmatched junction bases: 8. This CDR3 spans 13 amino acids.

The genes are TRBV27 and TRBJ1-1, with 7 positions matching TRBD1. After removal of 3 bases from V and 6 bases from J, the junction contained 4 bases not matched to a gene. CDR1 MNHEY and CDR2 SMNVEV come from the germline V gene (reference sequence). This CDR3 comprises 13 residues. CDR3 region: CASSFSGGAEAFF. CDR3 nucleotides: TGTGCCAGCAGTTTTTCAGGGGGTGCTGAAGCTTTCTTT.

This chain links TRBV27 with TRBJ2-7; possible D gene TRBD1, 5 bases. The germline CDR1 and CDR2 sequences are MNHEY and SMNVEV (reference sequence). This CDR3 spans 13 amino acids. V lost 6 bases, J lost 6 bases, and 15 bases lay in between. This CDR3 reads CASSLGLDSEQYF. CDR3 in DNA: TGTGCCAGCAGCTTAGGGCTTGACAGCGAGCAGTACTTC.

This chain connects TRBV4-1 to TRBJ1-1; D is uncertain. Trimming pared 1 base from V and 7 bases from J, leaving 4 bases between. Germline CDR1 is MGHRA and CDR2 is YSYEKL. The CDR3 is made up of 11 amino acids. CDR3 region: CASSQGIEAFF. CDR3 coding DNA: TGCGCCAGCAGCCAAGGTATTGAAGCTTTCTTT.

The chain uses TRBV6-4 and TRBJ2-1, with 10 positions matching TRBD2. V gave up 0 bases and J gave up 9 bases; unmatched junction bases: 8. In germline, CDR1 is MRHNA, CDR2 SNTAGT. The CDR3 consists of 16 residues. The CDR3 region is CASSDSERGGLGEQFF. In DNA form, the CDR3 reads TGTGCCAGCAGTGACTCAGAGCGGGGGGGCCTCGGTGAGCAGTTCTTC.

The CDR3 spells CASSLFAGVTGNGYTF. The CDR3 bases are TGTGCCAGCAGCTTATTTGCAGGGGTCACGGGGAATGGCTACACCTTC. The rearrangement links TRBV7-9 to TRBJ1-2; tentative D call: TRBD1 (6 bases). This CDR3 contains 16 residues. The germline V gene encodes CDR1 SEHNR and CDR2 FQNEAQ (reference sequence). Between the trimmed V and J ends, which lost 2 bases and 6 bases, there was a span of 19 bases.

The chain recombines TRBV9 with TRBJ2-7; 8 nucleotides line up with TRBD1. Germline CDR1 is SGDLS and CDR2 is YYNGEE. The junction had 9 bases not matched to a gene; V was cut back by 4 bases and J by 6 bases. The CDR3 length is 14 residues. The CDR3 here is CASSYSGGRTEQYF. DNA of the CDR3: TGTGCCAGCAGCTACTCAGGGGGCCGGACCGAGCAGTACTTC.

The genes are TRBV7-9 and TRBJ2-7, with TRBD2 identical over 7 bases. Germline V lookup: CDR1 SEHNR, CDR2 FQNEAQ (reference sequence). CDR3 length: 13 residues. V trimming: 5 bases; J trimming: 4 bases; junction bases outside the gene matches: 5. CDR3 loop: CASSPTSVYEQYF. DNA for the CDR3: TGTGCCAGCAGCCCTACTAGCGTATACGAGCAGTACTTC.

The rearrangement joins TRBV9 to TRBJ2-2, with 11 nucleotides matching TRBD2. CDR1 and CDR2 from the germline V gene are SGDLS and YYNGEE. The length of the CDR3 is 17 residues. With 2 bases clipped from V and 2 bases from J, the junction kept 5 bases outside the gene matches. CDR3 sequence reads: CASSVTSGGPNTGELFF. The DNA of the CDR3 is TGTGCCAGCAGCGTCACTAGCGGGGGCCCTAACACCGGGGAGCTGTTTTTT.

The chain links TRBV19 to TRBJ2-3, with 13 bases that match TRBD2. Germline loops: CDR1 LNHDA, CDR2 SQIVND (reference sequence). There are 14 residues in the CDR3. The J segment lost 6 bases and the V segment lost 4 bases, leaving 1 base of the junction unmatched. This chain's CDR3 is CASSTGLAGDTQYF. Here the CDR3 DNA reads TGTGCCAGTAGTACGGGACTAGCGGGGGATACGCAGTATTTT. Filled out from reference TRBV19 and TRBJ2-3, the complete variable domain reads DGGITQSPKYLFRKEGQNVTLSCEQNLNHDAMYWYRQDPGQGLRLIYYSQIVNDFQKGDIAEGYSVSREKKESFPLTVTSAQKNPTAFYLCASSTGLAGDTQYFGPGTRLTVL.

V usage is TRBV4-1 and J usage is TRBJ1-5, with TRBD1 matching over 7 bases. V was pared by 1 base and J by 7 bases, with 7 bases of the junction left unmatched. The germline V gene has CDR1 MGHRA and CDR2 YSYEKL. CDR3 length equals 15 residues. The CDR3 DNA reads TGCGCCAGCAGCCAAGTGACAGGGCGACGGCAGCCCCAGCATTTT. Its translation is CASSQVTGRRQPQHF.

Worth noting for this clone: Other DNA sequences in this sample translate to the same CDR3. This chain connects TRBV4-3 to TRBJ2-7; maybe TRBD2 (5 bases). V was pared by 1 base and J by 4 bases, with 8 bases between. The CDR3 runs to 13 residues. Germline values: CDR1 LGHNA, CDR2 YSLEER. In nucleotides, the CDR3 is TGCGCCAGCAGCCAAGGGACGGGGTACGAGCAGTACTTC. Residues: CASSQGTGYEQYF.

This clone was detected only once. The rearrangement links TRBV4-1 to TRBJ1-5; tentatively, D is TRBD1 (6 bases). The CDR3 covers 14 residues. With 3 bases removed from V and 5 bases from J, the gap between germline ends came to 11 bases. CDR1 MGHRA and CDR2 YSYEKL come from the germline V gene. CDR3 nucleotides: TGCGCCAGCAGCCAGGTACAGGGTTATCAGCCCCAGCATTTT. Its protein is CASSQVQGYQPQHF.

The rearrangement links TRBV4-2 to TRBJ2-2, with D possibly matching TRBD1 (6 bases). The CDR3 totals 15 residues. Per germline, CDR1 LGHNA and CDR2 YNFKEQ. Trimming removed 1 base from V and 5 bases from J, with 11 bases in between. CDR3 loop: CASSQVTGPTGELFF. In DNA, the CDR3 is TGTGCCAGCAGCCAAGTTACAGGGCCAACCGGGGAGCTGTTTTTT.

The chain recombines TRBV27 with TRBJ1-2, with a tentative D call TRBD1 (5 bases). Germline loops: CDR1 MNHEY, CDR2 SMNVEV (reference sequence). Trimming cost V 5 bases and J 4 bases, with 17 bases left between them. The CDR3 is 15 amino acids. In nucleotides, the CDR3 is TGTGCCAGCAGTCCCCGCCGTGGGGCGGCCTATGGCTACACCTTC. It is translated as CASSPRRGAAYGYTF.

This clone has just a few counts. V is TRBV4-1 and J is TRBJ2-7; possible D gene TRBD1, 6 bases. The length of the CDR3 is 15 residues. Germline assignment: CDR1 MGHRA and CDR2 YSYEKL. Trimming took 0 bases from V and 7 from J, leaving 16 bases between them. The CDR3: CASSQDQDSSWEQYF. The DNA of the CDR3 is TGCGCCAGCAGCCAAGACCAGGACAGTTCGTGGGAGCAGTACTTC.

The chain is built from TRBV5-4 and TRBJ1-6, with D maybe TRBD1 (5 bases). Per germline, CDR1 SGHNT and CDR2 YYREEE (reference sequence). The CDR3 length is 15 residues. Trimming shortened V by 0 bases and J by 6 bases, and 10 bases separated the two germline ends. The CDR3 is CASSLVGGGNSPLHF. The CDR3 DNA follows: TGTGCCAGCAGCTTGGTTGGGGGAGGTAATTCACCCCTCCACTTT.

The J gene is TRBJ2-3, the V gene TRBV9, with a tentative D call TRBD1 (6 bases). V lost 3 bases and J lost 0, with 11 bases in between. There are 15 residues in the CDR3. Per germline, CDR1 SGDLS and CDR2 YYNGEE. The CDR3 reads CASSGQEKSTDTQYF. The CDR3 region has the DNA TGTGCCAGCAGCGGACAGGAGAAGAGCACAGATACGCAGTATTTT.

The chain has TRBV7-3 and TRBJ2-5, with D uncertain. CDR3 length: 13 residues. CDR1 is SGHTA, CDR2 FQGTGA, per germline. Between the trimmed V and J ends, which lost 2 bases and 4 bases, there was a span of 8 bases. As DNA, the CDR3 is TGTGCCAGCAGCTTATATGGCGGAGAGACCCAGTACTTC. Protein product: CASSLYGGETQYF. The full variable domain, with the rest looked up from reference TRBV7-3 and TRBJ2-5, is GAGVSQTPSNKVTEKGKYVELRCDPISGHTALYWYRQSLGQGPEFLIYFQGTGAADDSGLPNDRFFAVRPEGSVSTLKIQRTERGDSAVYLCASSLYGGETQYFGPGTRLLVL.